The rows below give T cell receptor beta chains drawn from one sample of a study of blood T cell repertoires in COVID-19. Sequencing used immunoSEQ multiplex PCR; TCRdb keeps in-frame clones, though not all of them. The data hold some 180,000 clones, with approximately 80% observed a single time. Sequenced input: peripheral blood. These receptors originate from a human donor in a cohort sampled during active COVID-19. The conserved cysteine and the conserved F or W are not part of the CDR3 here. Only part of the rows carry a size: once, few, many, or a class if the clone is expanded.

TRBV4-2	TRBJ1-4	12	-	ASSQDPGNEKLF
TRBV3-1/TRBV3-2	TRBJ2-7	14	-	ASSQTSVQGHYEQY
TRBV30	TRBJ1-2	12	-	AWSPWARYYGYT
TRBV19	TRBJ1-5	14	-	ASNQGPGVLGQPQH
TRBV2	TRBJ2-5	10	-	ASSEQGETQY
TRBV6-5	TRBJ1-2	11	-	ASGSGGFYGYT
TRBV28	TRBJ1-2	12	-	ASGDTGGGYGYT
TRBV13	TRBJ1-1	15	-	ASSLKGLGAVNTEAF
TRBV10-1	TRBJ2-7	12	-	ASRALTGTDEQY
TRBV10-1	TRBJ1-1	11	-	ASSDPGGDSTF
TRBV3-1/TRBV3-2	TRBJ2-7	15	few	ASSQDRLLQGAPEQY
TRBV7-9	TRBJ2-7	11	-	ASSLAEEYEQY